This T cell receptor (beta chain) was documented in a study of shared clonotypes between healthy human individuals. Study-wide findings and caveats: Estimated richness values were generally larger in naive subsets than in memory subsets. Lower generation probabilities were found for non-shared clonotypes than for those shared by all four donors.

CDR1 is MNHNS, CDR2 SASEGT, per germline. The CDR3 has 13 residues. With V trimmed by 7 bases and J by 2 bases, 3 bases remained unmatched. A remark on this clone: What it binds is unknown.

Donors, healthy HIV-negative adults, lacked recent acute infections or vaccinations. Profiled with immunoSEQ multiplex PCR; TCRdb holds only in-frame clones, not every one. The table lists fewer than 1.8 million clones, 98% of them singletons. The receptor was derived from a man aged 25-45 years in good health. Sequencing used naive CD4+ T cells sorted from blood. Subset: CD45RA+ positively selected. The V gene is TRBV6-1, the J gene TRBJ2-7, with 9 bases that match TRBD1. In DNA form, the CDR3 reads TGTGCCAGCACCCGGGACAGGGCCTACGAGCAGTACTTC. Protein: CASTRDRAYEQYF.